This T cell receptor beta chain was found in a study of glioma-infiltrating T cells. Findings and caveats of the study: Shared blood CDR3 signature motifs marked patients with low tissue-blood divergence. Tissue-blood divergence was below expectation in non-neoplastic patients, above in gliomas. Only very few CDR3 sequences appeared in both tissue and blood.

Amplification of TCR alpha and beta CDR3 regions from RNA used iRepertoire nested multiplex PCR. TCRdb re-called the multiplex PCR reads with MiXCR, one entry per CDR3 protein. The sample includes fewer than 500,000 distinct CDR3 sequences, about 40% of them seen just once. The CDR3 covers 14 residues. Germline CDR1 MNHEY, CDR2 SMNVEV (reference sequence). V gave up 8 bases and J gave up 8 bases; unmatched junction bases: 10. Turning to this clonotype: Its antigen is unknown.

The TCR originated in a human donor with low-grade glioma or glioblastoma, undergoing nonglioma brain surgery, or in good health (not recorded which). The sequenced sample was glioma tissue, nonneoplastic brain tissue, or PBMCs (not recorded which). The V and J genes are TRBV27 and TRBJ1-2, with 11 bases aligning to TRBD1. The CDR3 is CASGAGTGGRGYTF. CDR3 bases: TGTGCCAGCGGTGCGGGGACAGGGGGGAGAGGCTACACCTTC.